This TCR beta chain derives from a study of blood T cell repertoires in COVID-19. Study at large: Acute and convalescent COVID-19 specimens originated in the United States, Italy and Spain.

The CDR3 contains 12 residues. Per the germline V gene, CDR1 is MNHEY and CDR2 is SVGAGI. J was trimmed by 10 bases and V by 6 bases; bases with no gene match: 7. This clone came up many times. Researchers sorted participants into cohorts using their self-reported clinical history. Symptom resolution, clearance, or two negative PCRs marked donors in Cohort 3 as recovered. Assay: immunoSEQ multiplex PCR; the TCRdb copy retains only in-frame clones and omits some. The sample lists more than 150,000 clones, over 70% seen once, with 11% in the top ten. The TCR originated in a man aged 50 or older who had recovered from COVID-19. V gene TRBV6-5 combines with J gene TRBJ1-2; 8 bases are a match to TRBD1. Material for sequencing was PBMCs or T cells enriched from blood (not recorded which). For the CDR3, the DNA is TGTGCCAGCAGGAGACAGGACAGGGACTACACCTTC. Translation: CASRRQDRDYTF.